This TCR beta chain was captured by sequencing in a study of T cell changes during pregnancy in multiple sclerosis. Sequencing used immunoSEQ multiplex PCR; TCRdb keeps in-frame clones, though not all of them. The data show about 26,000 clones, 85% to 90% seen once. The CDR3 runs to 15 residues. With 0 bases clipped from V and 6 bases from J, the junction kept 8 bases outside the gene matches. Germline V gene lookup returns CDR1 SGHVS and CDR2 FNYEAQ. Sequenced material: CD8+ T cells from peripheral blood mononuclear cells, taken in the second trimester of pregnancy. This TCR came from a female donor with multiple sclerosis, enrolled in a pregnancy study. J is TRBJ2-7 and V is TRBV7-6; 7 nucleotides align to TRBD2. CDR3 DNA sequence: TGTGCCAGCAGCTTAGCGGGCGGGAGCGGTGGCGAGCAGTACTTC. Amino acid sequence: CASSLAGGSGGEQYF. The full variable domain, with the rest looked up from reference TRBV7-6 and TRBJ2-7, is GAGVSQSPRYKVTKRGQDVALRCDPISGHVSLYWYRQALGQGPEFLTYFNYEAQQDKSGLPNDRFSAERPEGSISTLTIQRTEQRDSAMYRCASSLAGGSGGEQYFGPGTRLTVT.